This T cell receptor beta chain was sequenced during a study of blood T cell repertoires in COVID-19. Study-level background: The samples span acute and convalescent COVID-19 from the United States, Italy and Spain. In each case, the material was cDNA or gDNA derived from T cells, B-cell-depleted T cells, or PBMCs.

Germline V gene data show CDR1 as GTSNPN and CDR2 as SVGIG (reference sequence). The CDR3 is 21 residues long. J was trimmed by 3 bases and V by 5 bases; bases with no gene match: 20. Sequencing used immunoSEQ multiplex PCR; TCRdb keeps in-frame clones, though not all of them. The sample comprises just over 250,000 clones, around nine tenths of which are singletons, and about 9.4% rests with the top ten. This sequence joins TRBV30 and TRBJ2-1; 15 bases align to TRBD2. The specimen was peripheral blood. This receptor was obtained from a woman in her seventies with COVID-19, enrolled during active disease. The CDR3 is CAWAPFQGLAGGPYIYNEQFF. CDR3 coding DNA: TGTGCCTGGGCCCCCTTTCAAGGACTAGCGGGAGGGCCGTATATCTACAATGAGCAGTTCTTC.